A single sample is the source of the 8 T cell receptor beta chains below, sequenced in a study of blood T cell repertoires in COVID-19. The protocol was immunoSEQ multiplex PCR, while the TCRdb copy is restricted to in-frame clones and leaves out a portion. The sample holds 250,000 to 350,000 clones, about nine tenths seen once. Sample: peripheral blood. The receptors were sampled from a woman aged 25 to 45 with COVID-19, enrolled during active disease.

This CDR3 reads CASSERRATEAFF. In DNA, the CDR3 is TGTGCCAGCAGTGAGCGCAGGGCCACTGAAGCTTTCTTT. The V call is TRBV2, the J call TRBJ1-1; D possibly corresponds to TRBD1 (5 bases). CDR1 SNHLY and CDR2 FYNNEI come from the germline V gene. V lost 3 bases and J 4 bases, leaving 9 bases between the germline ends. The CDR3 consists of 13 residues.

This clone came up a few times. The chain recombines TRBV4-3 with TRBJ2-7; D not resolved. V was clipped by 0 bases and J by 0 bases, with 12 bases between them. The CDR3 loop spans 16 amino acids. Per the germline V gene, CDR1 is LGHNA and CDR2 is YSLEER. The CDR3 sequence is CASSQDFRWSSYEQYF. CDR3 sequence (DNA): TGCGCCAGCAGCCAAGATTTTCGATGGAGCTCCTACGAGCAGTACTTC.

The J gene is TRBJ2-1, the V gene TRBV11-2; 8 bases agree with TRBD2. CDR3 length: 15 amino acids. Per germline, CDR1 SGHAT and CDR2 FQNNGV. V trimming: 3 bases; J trimming: 5 bases; junction bases outside the gene matches: 6. The CDR3 spells CASSFPGLGDNEQFF. The CDR3 DNA reads as TGTGCCAGCAGCTTCCCGGGACTAGGGGACAATGAGCAGTTCTTC.

V gene TRBV19 combines with J gene TRBJ2-5, with 7 nucleotides matching TRBD1. Germline V lookup: CDR1 LNHDA, CDR2 SQIVND (reference sequence). This CDR3 region has 15 residues. With V trimmed by 5 bases and J by 2 bases, 8 bases remained unmatched. In DNA form, the CDR3 reads TGTGCCAGTAGTCAGGGGACAGAACCACAAGAGACCCAGTACTTC. Translation gives CASSQGTEPQETQYF.

The rearrangement uses TRBV6-4 and TRBJ1-1; D unresolved. CDR3 length equals 12 residues. Germline-derived CDR1 and CDR2 are MRHNA and SNTAGT. V shed 6 bases and J shed 0 bases, with 5 bases lying between them. The CDR3 sequence: CASRGVNTEAFF. The CDR3 bases are TGTGCCAGCAGAGGAGTGAACACTGAAGCTTTCTTT.

The chain couples TRBV6-2 or TRBV6-3 to TRBJ1-5; possible D gene TRBD1, 5 bases. Germline-derived CDR1 and CDR2 are MNHEY and SVGEGT. Trimming took off 2 bases at V and 4 bases at J, with 9 bases between the two ends. CDR3 length: 14 residues. The chain's CDR3 is CASSYRQGNQPQHF. In nucleotides, the CDR3 is TGTGCCAGCAGTTACCGTCAGGGAAATCAGCCCCAGCATTTT.

This sequence joins TRBV12-1 and TRBJ2-3; the table's D call of TRBD2 was not tested on the DNA. TRBV12-1 constitutes a pseudogene. The CDR3 covers 15 residues. The CDR3 DNA reads as TGTGCCGGACCGGGACTTGGAGGGGTGGGAGATACGCAGTATTTT. Amino acid sequence: CAGPGLGGVGDTQYF.

Here the CDR3 reads CASSELQGQGPGELFF. DNA of the CDR3: TGTGCCAGCAGTGAATTACAGGGACAGGGTCCCGGGGAGCTGTTTTTT. The chain combines TRBV25-1 with TRBJ2-2; 9 positions agree with TRBD1. J gave up 6 bases and V 1 base, and 6 bases lay outside the gene matches. Germline CDR1 is MGHDK and CDR2 is SYGVNS. This CDR3 is 16 amino acids long.